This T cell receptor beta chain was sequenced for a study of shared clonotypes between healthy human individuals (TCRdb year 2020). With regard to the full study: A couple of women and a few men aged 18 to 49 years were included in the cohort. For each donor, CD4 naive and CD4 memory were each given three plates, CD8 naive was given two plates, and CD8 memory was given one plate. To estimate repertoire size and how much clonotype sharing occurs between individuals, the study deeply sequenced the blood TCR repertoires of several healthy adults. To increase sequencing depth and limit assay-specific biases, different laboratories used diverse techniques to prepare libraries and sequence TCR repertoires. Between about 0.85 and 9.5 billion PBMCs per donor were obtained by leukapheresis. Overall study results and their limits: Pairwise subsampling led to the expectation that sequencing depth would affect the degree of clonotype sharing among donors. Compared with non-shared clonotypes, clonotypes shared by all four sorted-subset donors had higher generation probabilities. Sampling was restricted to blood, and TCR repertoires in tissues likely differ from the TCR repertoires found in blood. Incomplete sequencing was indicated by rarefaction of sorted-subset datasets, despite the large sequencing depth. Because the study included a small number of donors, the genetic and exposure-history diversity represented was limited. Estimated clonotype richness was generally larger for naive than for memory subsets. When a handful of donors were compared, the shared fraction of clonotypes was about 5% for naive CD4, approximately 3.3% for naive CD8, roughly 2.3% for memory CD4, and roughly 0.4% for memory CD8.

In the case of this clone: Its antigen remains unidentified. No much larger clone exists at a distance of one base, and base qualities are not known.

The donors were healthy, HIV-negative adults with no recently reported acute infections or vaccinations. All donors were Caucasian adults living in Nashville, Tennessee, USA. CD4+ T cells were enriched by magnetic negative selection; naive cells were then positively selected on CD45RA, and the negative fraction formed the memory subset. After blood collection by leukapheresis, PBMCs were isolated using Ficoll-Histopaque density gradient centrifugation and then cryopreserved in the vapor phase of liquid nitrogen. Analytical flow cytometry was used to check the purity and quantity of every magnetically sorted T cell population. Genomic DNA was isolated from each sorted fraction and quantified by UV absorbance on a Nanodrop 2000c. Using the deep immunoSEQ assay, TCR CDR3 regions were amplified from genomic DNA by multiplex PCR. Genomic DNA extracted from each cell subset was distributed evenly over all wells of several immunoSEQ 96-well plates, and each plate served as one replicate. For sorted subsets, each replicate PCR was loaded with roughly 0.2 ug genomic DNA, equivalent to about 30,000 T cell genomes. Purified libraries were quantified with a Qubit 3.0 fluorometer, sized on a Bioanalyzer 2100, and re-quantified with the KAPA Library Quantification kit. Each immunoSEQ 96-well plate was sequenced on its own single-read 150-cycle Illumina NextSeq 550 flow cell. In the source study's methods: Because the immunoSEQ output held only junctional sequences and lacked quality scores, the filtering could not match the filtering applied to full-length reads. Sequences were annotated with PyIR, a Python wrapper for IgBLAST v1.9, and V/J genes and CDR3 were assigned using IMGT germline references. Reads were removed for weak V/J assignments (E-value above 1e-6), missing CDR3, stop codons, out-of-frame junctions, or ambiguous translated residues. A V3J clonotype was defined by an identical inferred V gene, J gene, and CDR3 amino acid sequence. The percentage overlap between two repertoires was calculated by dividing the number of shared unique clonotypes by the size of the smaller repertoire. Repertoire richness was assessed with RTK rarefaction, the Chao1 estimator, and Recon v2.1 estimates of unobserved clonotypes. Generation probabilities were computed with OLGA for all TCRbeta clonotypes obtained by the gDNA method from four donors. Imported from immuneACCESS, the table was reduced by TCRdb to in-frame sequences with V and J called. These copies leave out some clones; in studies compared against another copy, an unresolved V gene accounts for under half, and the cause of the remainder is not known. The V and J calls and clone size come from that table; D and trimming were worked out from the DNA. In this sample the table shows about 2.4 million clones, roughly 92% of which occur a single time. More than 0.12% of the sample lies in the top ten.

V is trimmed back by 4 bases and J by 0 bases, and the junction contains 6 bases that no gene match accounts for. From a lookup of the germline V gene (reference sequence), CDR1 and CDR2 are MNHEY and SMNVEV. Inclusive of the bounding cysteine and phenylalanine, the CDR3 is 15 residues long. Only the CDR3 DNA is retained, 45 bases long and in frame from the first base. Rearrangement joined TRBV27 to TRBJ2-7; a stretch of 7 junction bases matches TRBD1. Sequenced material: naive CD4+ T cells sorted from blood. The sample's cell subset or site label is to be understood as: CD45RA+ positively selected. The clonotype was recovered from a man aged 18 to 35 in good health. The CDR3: CASSSLGQSSYEQYF. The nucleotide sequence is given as TGTGCCAGCAGTTCCCTGGGACAGAGCTCCTACGAGCAGTACTTC.